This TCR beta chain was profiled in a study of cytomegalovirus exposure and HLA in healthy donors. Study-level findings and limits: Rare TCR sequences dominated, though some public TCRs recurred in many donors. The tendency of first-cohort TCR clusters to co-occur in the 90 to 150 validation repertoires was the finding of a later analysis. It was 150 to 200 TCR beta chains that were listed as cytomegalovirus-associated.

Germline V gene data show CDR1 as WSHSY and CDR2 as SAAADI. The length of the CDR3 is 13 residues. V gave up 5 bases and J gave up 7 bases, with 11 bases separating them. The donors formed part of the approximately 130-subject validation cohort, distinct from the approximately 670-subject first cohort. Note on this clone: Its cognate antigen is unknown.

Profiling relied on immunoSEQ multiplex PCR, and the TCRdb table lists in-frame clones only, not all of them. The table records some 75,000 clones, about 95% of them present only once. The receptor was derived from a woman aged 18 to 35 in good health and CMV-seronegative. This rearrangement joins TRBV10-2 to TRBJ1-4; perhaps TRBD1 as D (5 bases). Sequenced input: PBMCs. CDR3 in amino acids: CASSLEGSEKLFF. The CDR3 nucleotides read TGCGCCAGCAGTCTGGAGGGGTCTGAAAAACTGTTTTTT.